Following are 17 T cell receptor beta chains from one sample sequenced in a study of blood T cell repertoires in COVID-19. TCRdb's table, derived via immunoSEQ multiplex PCR, lists solely in-frame clones and lacks some. The sample has some 350,000 clones, more than 70% seen once. Sequencing was performed on PBMCs or T cells enriched from blood (not recorded which). The source of these receptors is a woman aged 25 to 39 who had recovered from COVID-19.

This chain connects TRBV7-8 to TRBJ2-7; 8 nucleotides align to TRBD1. Germline V gene sequence: CDR1 SGHVS, CDR2 FQNEAQ. V shed 6 bases, J shed 1 base, and the junction held 11 bases outside the gene matches. The length of the CDR3 is 16 residues. CDR3: CASRPGRDRHSYEQYF. Here the CDR3 DNA reads TGTGCCAGCAGACCAGGCCGGGACAGGCATTCCTACGAGCAGTACTTC.

The J gene is TRBJ1-2, the V gene TRBV2, with no clear D. The V end lost 0 bases, the J end lost 5 bases, and 10 bases lay between the germline ends. CDR1 and CDR2 (germline): SNHLY, FYNNEI. The CDR3 is 14 amino acids. The CDR3 here is CASSEASGSYGYTF. The CDR3 region has the DNA TGTGCCAGCAGTGAAGCGAGCGGGTCTTATGGCTACACCTTC.

V gene TRBV19 combines with J gene TRBJ2-7, with TRBD2 matching over 9 bases. The CDR3 totals 16 residues. The V gene's germline CDR1 is LNHDA and CDR2 SQIVND (reference sequence). With 9 bases clipped from V and 4 bases from J, the junction kept 16 bases outside the gene matches. The CDR3 nucleotides read TGTGCCAGAAGCCTACGCGCGGGGGGGACTAAATACGAGCAGTACTTC. Protein sequence: CARSLRAGGTKYEQYF.

This clone appeared a few times. This rearrangement joins TRBV11-2 to TRBJ1-2; D is perhaps TRBD1 (5 bases). CDR1 and CDR2 (germline): SGHAT, FQNNGV. The CDR3 consists of 15 residues. V gave up 0 bases and J gave up 5 bases, with 13 bases separating them. Written as DNA, the CDR3 is TGTGCCAGCAGCTTAGATCCGGAAGGGACTTATGGCTACACCTTC. This encodes CASSLDPEGTYGYTF.

The genes are TRBV3-1 (or the pseudogene TRBV3-2) and TRBJ1-4, with D unclear. This CDR3 region has 15 residues. The germline V gene has CDR1 LGHDT and CDR2 YNNKEL (reference sequence). V dropped 0 bases and J dropped 10 bases, with 15 bases sitting between them. The CDR3 nucleotides are TGTGCCAGCAGCCAAGATTGGCAGGTTGGGAGAAAACTGTTTTTT. This encodes CASSQDWQVGRKLFF.

The chain is built from TRBV9 and TRBJ1-4; D gene unclear. CDR3 length: 17 residues. Germline V gene lookup returns CDR1 SGDLS and CDR2 YYNGEE. Trimming took off 3 bases at V and 4 bases at J, with 19 bases between the two ends. The CDR3 nucleotides read TGTGCCAGCAGCGGCCGGATCTCAAGAGGCCATAATGAAAAACTGTTTTTT. Translated: CASSGRISRGHNEKLFF. Full variable domain (rest looked up from reference TRBV9 and TRBJ1-4): DSGVTQTPKHLITATGQRVTLRCSPRSGDLSVYWYQQSLDQGLQFLIQYYNGEERAKGNILERFSAQQFPDLHSELNLSSLELGDSALYFCASSGRISRGHNEKLFFGSGTQLSVL.

This chain links TRBV7-2 with TRBJ2-7, with 7 bases aligning to TRBD2. Germline CDR1 and CDR2: SGHTA and FQGNSA. The CDR3 is made up of 14 amino acids. V was clipped by 5 bases and J by 3 bases; unmatched bases: 7. CDR3 region: CASSPGGRVYEQYF. The DNA of the CDR3 is TGTGCCAGCAGCCCCGGTGGGAGGGTCTACGAGCAGTACTTC.

This clone was seen once. This rearrangement joins TRBV2 to TRBJ2-7, with 9 positions matching TRBD1. The CDR3 is 14 residues long. V shed 6 bases, J shed 5 bases, and the junction held 8 bases outside the gene matches. From germline, CDR1 is SNHLY and CDR2 FYNNEI. CDR3 sequence reads: CASRGTGRLDEQYF. The CDR3 coding sequence is TGTGCCAGCAGAGGGACAGGGCGTCTGGACGAGCAGTACTTC.

This rearrangement joins TRBV5-8 to TRBJ2-3, with D perhaps matching TRBD1 (5 bases). Between the trimmed V and J ends, which lost 5 bases and 2 bases, there was a span of 12 bases. This CDR3 region has 14 residues. Per the germline V gene, CDR1 is SGHTS and CDR2 is YDEGEE. For the CDR3, the DNA is TGTGCCAGCAGTCAGGGCCGATCCACAGATACGCAGTATTTT. The encoded protein is CASSQGRSTDTQYF.

The rearrangement uses TRBV9 and TRBJ1-2; D possibly corresponds to TRBD1 (6 bases). The CDR3 contains 14 residues. The V end lost 3 bases, the J end lost 3 bases, and 12 bases lay between the germline ends. Germline V gives CDR1 SGDLS, CDR2 YYNGEE. The CDR3: CASSAGVYDYGYTF. The CDR3, as DNA: TGTGCCAGCAGCGCAGGGGTATACGACTATGGCTACACCTTC.

This clone came up a few times. The V and J genes are TRBV5-1 and TRBJ2-4, with 13 bases fitting TRBD2. The trim removed 7 bases at V and 0 bases at J, leaving 7 bases unmatched. Germline V lookup: CDR1 SGHRS, CDR2 YFSETQ. This CDR3 region has 17 residues. The CDR3 DNA follows: TGCGCCAGCGCCGGGACTAGCGGGGCACTAGCCAAAAACATTCAGTACTTC. This translates into CASAGTSGALAKNIQYF.

The chain has TRBV2 and TRBJ1-2; TRBD1 agrees at 9 bases. The CDR3 extends over 15 amino acids. CDR1 and CDR2 from the germline V gene are SNHLY and FYNNEI. V trimming: 6 bases; J trimming: 4 bases; junction bases outside the gene matches: 9. The CDR3 region has the DNA TGTGCCAGCAGCTCGTACGGACAGGGGACCTATGGCTACACCTTC. It encodes CASSSYGQGTYGYTF.

This chain connects TRBV28 to TRBJ2-7; tentatively, D is TRBD1 (5 bases). Trimming left V 6 bases short and J 6 bases short, with 15 bases between. Germline values: CDR1 MDHEN, CDR2 SYDVKM. The CDR3 consists of 13 residues. The CDR3 protein is CASREDAQGEQYF. DNA for the CDR3: TGTGCCAGCAGGGAAGACGCTCAGGGCGAGCAGTACTTC.

The V call is TRBV11-1, the J call TRBJ2-2; maybe TRBD2 (5 bases). The germline V gene has CDR1 SGHAT and CDR2 FQDESV (reference sequence). The CDR3 has 15 residues. The V end was cut by 3 bases, the J end by 6 bases, with 14 bases between. In nucleotides, the CDR3 is TGTGCCAGCAGCTTGGCCGGGGTGATGGCCGGGGAGCTGTTTTTT. Amino acids: CASSLAGVMAGELFF.

This chain links TRBV5-1 with TRBJ1-2, with 9 positions matching TRBD1. The CDR3 totals 17 residues. Germline assignment: CDR1 SGHRS and CDR2 YFSETQ. The ends lost 4 bases at V and 8 bases at J; junction bases unmatched: 18. CDR3 sequence: CASSPRYSGQGIGGYTF. The CDR3 DNA follows: TGCGCCAGCAGCCCCCGATATTCGGGACAGGGAATAGGCGGCTACACCTTC.

This clone was seen once. The chain is built from TRBV6-5 and TRBJ2-2; 9 bases agree with TRBD1. V shed 0 bases, J shed 5 bases, and the junction held 4 bases outside the gene matches. CDR3 length: 16 amino acids. From germline, CDR1 is MNHEY and CDR2 SVGAGI. The CDR3, as DNA: TGTGCCAGCAGTTACTCGGGACAGGGAATGACCGGGGAGCTGTTTTTT. Amino acid sequence: CASSYSGQGMTGELFF.

The chain recombines TRBV7-3 with TRBJ1-1, with TRBD1 matching over 9 bases. The V gene's germline CDR1 is SGHTA and CDR2 FQGTGA. V trimming: 3 bases; J trimming: 5 bases; junction bases outside the gene matches: 13. This CDR3 has 17 residues. This chain's CDR3 is CASSFHGTGFRWTEAFF. The CDR3 bases are TGTGCCAGCAGCTTTCACGGGACAGGGTTTAGATGGACTGAAGCTTTCTTT.